This TCR beta chain originates from a study of blood T cells in healthy people across ages. With a J-beta primer mix and a sample-barcoded 5' primer, a second PCR ran about 7 to 11 cycles. TCRdb called the 5' RACE reads again in MiXCR, with one record for every CDR3 protein. The sample consists of more than 900,000 distinct CDR3 sequences, approximately 25% of them appearing once. This clonotype has only a few counts. Trimming shortened V by 8 bases and J by 0 bases, and 18 bases separated the two germline ends. The germline V gene has CDR1 MNHEY and CDR2 SVGEGT. This CDR3 region has 16 residues. These data also featured in a second study, about T cells of mothers and their children.

The sample was blood. The chain couples TRBV6-2 or TRBV6-3 to TRBJ2-3, with D unclear. The origin of this receptor is a girl aged 2 to 10 in good health. The CDR3 loop is CASLTSGRLSTDTQYF. The CDR3 DNA is TGTGCCAGCCTGACCTCGGGTCGTCTAAGCACAGATACGCAGTATTTT.